These 5 T cell receptor beta chains originate from one sample sequenced in a study of response to subunit inactivated influenza vaccine. TCRdb re-called the RT-PCR reads through MiXCR, storing one row per CDR3 protein. This sample has a few hundred thousand distinct CDR3 sequences; 21% occur once, and the top ten carry roughly 10%. The sequenced sample was PBMCs from blood, obtained 21 months after vaccination. The receptors derive from a man aged 50 to 69 who received an inactivated influenza vaccine.

The chain carries TRBV28 and TRBJ1-4; D remains ambiguous. The CDR3 covers 11 residues. Trimming took 3 bases from V and 7 from J, leaving 3 bases between them. Germline V gene data show CDR1 as MDHEN and CDR2 as SYDVKM. The CDR3 here is CASSFSEKLFF. The CDR3 DNA follows: TGTGCCAGCAGTTTTTCTGAAAAACTGTTTTTT.

The rearrangement joins TRBV12-3 or TRBV12-4 to TRBJ1-2; no reliable D call. This CDR3 spans 13 amino acids. The germline V and J ends were trimmed by 5 bases and 7 bases, with 14 bases remaining between them. The DNA of the CDR3 is TGTGCCAGCAGTCCCGGGCCGAACAGTGGCTACACCTTC. It is translated as CASSPGPNSGYTF.

The V gene is TRBV29-1, the J gene TRBJ2-1, with 10 bases fitting TRBD2. V gave up 4 bases and J gave up 0 bases; unmatched junction bases: 0. This CDR3 region has 14 residues. The germline CDR1 and CDR2 sequences are SQVTM and ANQGSEA. The CDR3 loop is CSVGTSGSYNEQFF. Written as DNA, the CDR3 is TGCAGCGTTGGGACTAGCGGCTCCTACAATGAGCAGTTCTTC.

This chain uses TRBV6-2 or TRBV6-3 with TRBJ2-1; no clear D. From germline, CDR1 is MNHEY and CDR2 SVGEGT. Deletions cut 2 bases from V and 2 bases from J, with 13 bases between. The CDR3 is 16 residues long. In nucleotides, the CDR3 is TGTGCCAGCAGTTACCGAGATTACCCCCCCTACAATGAGCAGTTCTTC. Translation: CASSYRDYPPYNEQFF.

The chain has TRBV4-1 and TRBJ1-2, with TRBD1 matching over 7 bases. V dropped 1 base and J dropped 4; count of bases not matched to a gene: 6. Germline CDR1 and CDR2: MGHRA and YSYEKL. The CDR3 covers 15 residues. The CDR3 region is CASSQVKGASYGYTF. CDR3 sequence (DNA): TGCGCCAGCAGCCAAGTTAAGGGGGCCAGCTATGGCTACACCTTC.